This T cell receptor (beta chain) emerged from a study of blood T cell repertoires in COVID-19 (dated by TCRdb to about 2020). A note on the overall study: Samples from collaborators originated in the United States, Italy and Spain and spanned both the acute and convalescent phases of COVID-19. The material from the prospective study consisted of cDNA or gDNA derived from T cells, B-cell-depleted T cells, or PBMCs. Where available, HLA class I and class II types were taken from metadata supplied by the sample provider and were not determined by assay-based typing. Sample metadata almost always included a de-identified subject ID, COVID-19 status, age in years and sex. Subjects who had been exposed to COVID-19, were actively infected with it, or had recovered from it provided the deeply sampled blood TCRbeta repertoires that made up the dataset. The repertoires were released in a freely available public database intended as a resource for research on the immune response to SARS-CoV-2. The samples were drawn from two sources: the first 160 participants of the ongoing ImmuneRACE study, and 1,254 subjects contributed by 6 global collaborators.

Findings and caveats that apply to the study as a whole: The amount of clinical and demographic metadata varied by source and participant and was provided uncurated.

This clone appeared a few times. Its antigen remains undetermined. The record has no base qualities; no much larger clone is one base away. Trimming takes 5 bases from V and 3 bases from J, and the germline ends sit 14 bases apart. Spanning cysteine to phenylalanine, the CDR3 consists of 15 amino acids. The sequence is cut down to CDR3 DNA, 45 bases in frame from base 1. CDR1 is given as SGHRS and CDR2 as YFSETQ, both from the germline V gene. TCRbeta CDR3 regions were amplified from genomic DNA using the immunoSEQ Assay, a bias-controlled multiplex PCR. As for the original processing: Nucleated cell counts per sample were estimated from amplification of reference gene primers within the assay. Sequence reads were collapsed and filtered to measure the absolute abundance of every unique TCRbeta CDR3 rearrangement. For each sample, productive Simpson clonality was calculated as the square root of Simpson's diversity index over productive rearrangements. In its TCRdb copy, this immuneACCESS table keeps in-frame sequences only and misses some clones. Where compared with another copy, unresolved V genes explain less than half of these, and the others have no known cause. V and J calls and clone size are as listed in that table; D and trimming were resolved from the DNA. For this sample there are approximately 60,000 clones; around 85% appear just once. Approximately 18% of the sample rests with the top ten.

Whole blood was collected in K2EDTA tubes by collaborating institutions according to the institutions' own protocols. For TCRbeta analysis, collaborators shipped samples in one of three forms: frozen whole blood, isolated PBMCs, or DNA extracted from either of those sample types. The receptor was derived from a man between 60 and 75 years old with acute or convalescent COVID-19. This receptor chain uses TRBV5-1 and TRBJ2-2; TRBD1 is a possible D gene, resting on 6 matching bases. Input material: peripheral blood. CDR3 reads: CASRLAGAYTGELFF. The sequenced DNA is TGCGCCAGCAGACTTGCAGGGGCCTACACCGGGGAGCTGTTTTTT.